These T cell receptor beta chains were read from a single sample in a study of control samples from healthy donors and cancer patients. Only in-frame clones appear in the TCRdb table, and some are missing; sequencing was by immunoSEQ multiplex PCR. The sample lists about 98,000 clones, roughly 83% seen once, with over 9.5% in the top ten. Material: blood. These TCRs come from a woman in her twenties or thirties in good health. The conserved cysteine and the conserved F or W are not part of the CDR3 here. A D gene is named only where the DNA matches it firmly.

j_call	v_call	d_call	cdr3_length	cdr3_aa
TRBJ2-2	TRBV6-2/TRBV6-3	-	14	ASSYADWAGAGELF
TRBJ2-1	TRBV18	TRBD1	13	ASSARRTGYDEQF
TRBJ1-1	TRBV19	-	14	ASGEPSAGRHTEAF
TRBJ1-1	TRBV6-1	-	11	ASSEEGIGEAF
TRBJ2-1	TRBV27	-	14	ASSLSISGENNEQF
TRBJ2-1	TRBV30	TRBD2	10	AWGLAVNEQF
TRBJ2-1	TRBV7-2	TRBD2	10	ASSLLAGGQF
TRBJ2-2	TRBV7-2	-	13	ASSLTPGDTGELF
TRBJ2-7	TRBV13	TRBD1	12	ASSSGTGVYEQY
TRBJ2-7	TRBV7-9	TRBD1	15	ASSLAPSGQLTYEQY
TRBJ1-2	TRBV9	-	11	ASSVEDRYGYT
TRBJ1-2	TRBV6-6	-	13	ASSYSTPANYGYT
TRBJ1-5	TRBV3-1/TRBV3-2	-	12	ASSQGSSNQPQH
TRBJ1-1	TRBV5-1	-	13	ASSPGGGGGTEAF
TRBJ1-1	TRBV19	TRBD1	14	ASSTPLQGLNTEAF
TRBJ2-2	TRBV6-4	-	10	ASSDSVGELF
TRBJ2-1	TRBV6-2/TRBV6-3	-	14	ASSYSVAGTYNEQF
TRBJ2-2	TRBV3-1/TRBV3-2	TRBD1	13	ASSLRTGHTGELF
TRBJ2-5	TRBV6-2/TRBV6-3	TRBD2	12	ASSYGGDGKTQY
TRBJ2-3	TRBV7-2	TRBD1	13	ASSSPGQSTDTQY
TRBJ2-1	TRBV7-2	TRBD2	14	ASSSMWSGVYNEQF
TRBJ2-2	TRBV18	-	9	ASHNYGELF
TRBJ1-4	TRBV6-6	-	10	ASSYPDRRSF
TRBJ2-7	TRBV30	-	12	AWSVAGRTYEQY
TRBJ1-5	TRBV11-2	-	13	ASSFRGETNQPQH
TRBJ2-5	TRBV5-1	TRBD2	15	ASRRHMTSGAQETQY
TRBJ1-5	TRBV5-1	-	13	ASSLGPESNQPQH
TRBJ1-1	TRBV30	TRBD1	11	AWSKGARTEAF
TRBJ1-2	TRBV3-1/TRBV3-2	-	11	ASSQDRGDGYT
TRBJ2-1	TRBV4-1	-	14	ASSQEGTSSYNEQF
TRBJ1-2	TRBV29-1	TRBD1	9	SPGQEHGYT
TRBJ2-1	TRBV9	-	13	ASTSRPSSYNEQF
TRBJ1-1	TRBV5-1	-	12	ASSLVAGATEAF
TRBJ1-4	TRBV9	-	12	ASSISLGNEKLF
TRBJ2-2	TRBV6-2/TRBV6-3	TRBD1	12	ASSAYRGAGELF
TRBJ2-3	TRBV29-1	-	9	SVVATDTQY
TRBJ2-1	TRBV6-2/TRBV6-3	TRBD1	12	ASSNMGQWDEQF
TRBJ2-1	TRBV30	TRBD2	12	AHGWGGSYNEQF
TRBJ1-5	TRBV19	-	10	ASTGDGQPQH
TRBJ2-5	TRBV6-5	-	10	ASSQSQAAQY
TRBJ1-1	TRBV7-2	-	11	ASSFGGNTEAF
TRBJ1-2	TRBV29-1	TRBD1	10	SADRGSGGYT
TRBJ2-3	TRBV9	-	13	ASSVVGGNTDTQY
TRBJ2-7	TRBV6-7	-	12	ASSYSAVPYEQY
TRBJ1-6	TRBV7-6	-	13	ASSLGRGVNSPLH
TRBJ1-5	TRBV4-3	-	13	ASSDSHYSNQPQH
TRBJ1-2	TRBV4-3	TRBD1	14	ASSQGGQGAFYGYT
TRBJ2-3	TRBV18	TRBD2	13	ASSPGLAVTDTQY
TRBJ1-4	TRBV4-3	-	14	ASSQEEGPTNEKLF
TRBJ1-2	TRBV25-1	-	10	ASRAGGYGYT
TRBJ2-7	TRBV18	-	10	ASSDGGYEQY
TRBJ1-5	TRBV2	-	12	ASSERGGLRPQH
TRBJ1-2	TRBV5-6	-	13	ASSPAVSGNYGYT
TRBJ1-4	TRBV18	TRBD1	11	ASSRTGDEKLF